Listed below are T cell receptor beta chains from one sample, sequenced in a study of blood T cell repertoires in COVID-19. The method was immunoSEQ multiplex PCR; TCRdb's version includes in-frame clones alone and lacks a portion of them. The repertoire includes about 150,000 clones, about 88% of them detected once, and 8.3% sits in the top ten. Sequenced material: peripheral blood. All receptors derive from a woman aged 55-70 years with COVID-19, enrolled during active disease. Both conserved end residues are part of each CDR3. A D gene is named only where the DNA matches it firmly. Size values are once, few and many counts, or a class for expanded clones, and some rows have none.

clone_size: -; j_call: TRBJ1-2; v_call: TRBV3-1/TRBV3-2; d_call: -; cdr3_nt: TGTGCCAGCAGCCAAGAGGTCAATACGGATGGCTACACCTTC; cdr3_aa: CASSQEVNTDGYTF
clone_size: -; j_call: TRBJ1-5; v_call: TRBV27; d_call: TRBD1; cdr3_nt: TGTGCCAGCAGTTCCCGGGACAGATATCAGCCCCAGCATTTT; cdr3_aa: CASSSRDRYQPQHF
clone_size: -; j_call: TRBJ1-3; v_call: TRBV5-4; d_call: -; cdr3_nt: TGTGCCAGCAGCTTACGGAGCTCTGGAAACACCATATATTTT; cdr3_aa: CASSLRSSGNTIYF
clone_size: -; j_call: TRBJ2-5; v_call: TRBV5-1; d_call: -; cdr3_nt: TGCGCCAGCAGCTTGAGCCCCCTCCAAGAGACCCAGTACTTC; cdr3_aa: CASSLSPLQETQYF
clone_size: -; j_call: TRBJ1-2; v_call: TRBV11-3; d_call: TRBD1; cdr3_nt: TGTGCCAGCAGCCTGCCCGGACAGGGGGCGGGAGGCTACACCTTC; cdr3_aa: CASSLPGQGAGGYTF
clone_size: -; j_call: TRBJ1-1; v_call: TRBV11-2; d_call: -; cdr3_nt: TGTGCCAGCAGCTTAGTTGGTGCAGGGAAGACTGAAGCTTTCTTT; cdr3_aa: CASSLVGAGKTEAFF
clone_size: once; j_call: TRBJ1-2; v_call: TRBV5-5; d_call: -; cdr3_nt: TGTGCCAGCAGCTTGATACAGGACCCCTATGGCTACACCTTC; cdr3_aa: CASSLIQDPYGYTF
clone_size: -; j_call: TRBJ2-7; v_call: TRBV5-1; d_call: TRBD1; cdr3_nt: TGCGCCAGCAGCCGACAACCGGGACAGTCCTACGAGCAGTACTTC; cdr3_aa: CASSRQPGQSYEQYF
clone_size: -; j_call: TRBJ2-2; v_call: TRBV5-4; d_call: -; cdr3_nt: TGTGCCAGCACCCGCGGGCTGGAAAACACCGGGGAGCTGTTTTTT; cdr3_aa: CASTRGLENTGELFF
clone_size: -; j_call: TRBJ1-2; v_call: TRBV19; d_call: TRBD1; cdr3_nt: TGTGCCAGTAGTACCGCCGGACAGGGCGGCTATGGCTACACCTTC; cdr3_aa: CASSTAGQGGYGYTF
clone_size: -; j_call: TRBJ1-1; v_call: TRBV5-4; d_call: TRBD1; cdr3_nt: TGTGCCAGCAGTTTGACAGGGGATACTGAAGCTTTCTTT; cdr3_aa: CASSLTGDTEAFF
clone_size: -; j_call: TRBJ1-2; v_call: TRBV4-1; d_call: -; cdr3_nt: TGCGCCAGCAGCCAGGCCCTCCCCATGGCTAACTATGGCTACACCTTC; cdr3_aa: CASSQALPMANYGYTF
clone_size: -; j_call: TRBJ2-3; v_call: TRBV3-1/TRBV3-2; d_call: -; cdr3_nt: TGTGCCAGCAGCCTCAAGGGGACAGATACGCAGTATTTT; cdr3_aa: CASSLKGTDTQYF
clone_size: few; j_call: TRBJ1-6; v_call: TRBV19; d_call: -; cdr3_nt: TGTGCCAGTAGTGTGGACAGAACAAATTCACCCCTCCACTTT; cdr3_aa: CASSVDRTNSPLHF
clone_size: -; j_call: TRBJ2-7; v_call: TRBV29-1; d_call: TRBD1; cdr3_nt: TGCAGCGTTGAGAGGACAGGGAGCACCTACGAGCAGTACTTC; cdr3_aa: CSVERTGSTYEQYF
clone_size: -; j_call: TRBJ1-2; v_call: TRBV18; d_call: -; cdr3_nt: TGTGCCAGCTCTCTCACAGCTTATGGCTACACCTTC; cdr3_aa: CASSLTAYGYTF
clone_size: once; j_call: TRBJ2-2; v_call: TRBV6-5; d_call: -; cdr3_nt: TGTGCCAGCAGACCCGGGACAAGGAACACCGGGGAGCTGTTTTTT; cdr3_aa: CASRPGTRNTGELFF
clone_size: -; j_call: TRBJ1-6; v_call: TRBV6-5; d_call: -; cdr3_nt: TGTGCCAGCAGGGACAGCCTTAATTCACCCCTCCACTTT; cdr3_aa: CASRDSLNSPLHF
clone_size: -; j_call: TRBJ2-2; v_call: TRBV5-1; d_call: -; cdr3_nt: TGCGCCAGCAGCGGGCAGATCAACACCGGGGAGCTGTTTTTT; cdr3_aa: CASSGQINTGELFF
clone_size: -; j_call: TRBJ2-4; v_call: TRBV6-6; d_call: -; cdr3_nt: TGTGCCAGCAGTTCCCGGACTCCTTTAAGCAAAAACATTCAGTACTTC; cdr3_aa: CASSSRTPLSKNIQYF
clone_size: -; j_call: TRBJ1-4; v_call: TRBV27; d_call: TRBD1; cdr3_nt: TGTGCCAGCAGTTTAAACAGGGGTGAGTTGGAAAAACTGTTTTTT; cdr3_aa: CASSLNRGELEKLFF
clone_size: -; j_call: TRBJ1-2; v_call: TRBV6-5; d_call: -; cdr3_nt: TGTGCCAGCAGCCATTACAGGTCCTCCCAGGATGGCTACACCTTC; cdr3_aa: CASSHYRSSQDGYTF